The next 7 T cell receptor beta chains were all read from a single sample in a study of blood T cell repertoires in COVID-19. The repertoire was sequenced with immunoSEQ multiplex PCR; TCRdb's copy has only in-frame clones and lacks some. The data show 43,000 or so clones, around four fifths seen once. The sequencing sample was made of peripheral blood. Receptors originate from a woman at least 80 years old with acute or convalescent COVID-19.

The chain links TRBV29-1 to TRBJ1-1, with a weak D call TRBD1 (5 bases). Germline CDR1 and CDR2: SQVTM and ANQGSEA. Trimming took 5 bases from V and 1 from J, leaving 14 bases between them. This CDR3 comprises 14 residues. This CDR3 is CSVQNARANTEAFF. Here the CDR3 DNA reads TGCAGCGTTCAGAACGCCAGGGCGAACACTGAAGCTTTCTTT. The full variable domain, rest sourced from reference TRBV29-1 and TRBJ1-1, is SAVISQKPSRDICQRGTSLTIQCQVDSQVTMMFWYRQQPGQSLTLIATANQGSEATYESGFVIDKFPISRPNLTFSTLTVSNMSPEDSSIYLCSVQNARANTEAFFGQGTRLTVV.

The V gene is TRBV10-1, the J gene TRBJ1-2; 7 bases map to TRBD1. The germline V gene has CDR1 WNHNN and CDR2 SYGVQD (reference sequence). The CDR3 is made up of 14 amino acids. The junction had 4 bases not matched to a gene; V was cut back by 3 bases and J by 3 bases. This chain's CDR3 is CASSESGTDYGYTF. DNA of the CDR3: TGCGCCAGCAGTGAATCCGGGACAGACTATGGCTACACCTTC.

The CDR3 region has the DNA TGTGCCAGCAGCGCACGGGGGGACGGCGAGCAGTACTTC. Its translation is CASSARGDGEQYF. This sequence joins TRBV9 and TRBJ2-7; 7 bases are shared with TRBD2. The CDR3 is 13 residues long. V gave up 3 bases and J gave up 6 bases; unmatched junction bases: 6. Germline V gene sequence: CDR1 SGDLS, CDR2 YYNGEE.

The chain combines TRBV10-3 with TRBJ1-2, with D perhaps matching TRBD1 (5 bases). V gave up 2 bases and J gave up 4 bases, with 8 bases separating them. Per germline, CDR1 ENHRY and CDR2 SYGVKD. The CDR3 totals 13 residues. DNA of the CDR3: TGTGCCATCAGTGAGGCCCAGGGCTATGGCTACACCTTC. Amino acid sequence: CAISEAQGYGYTF.

The J gene is TRBJ2-4, the V gene TRBV6-5, with D maybe TRBD2 (5 bases). The CDR3 runs to 16 residues. CDR1 is MNHEY and CDR2 is SVGAGI in the germline V gene. V was cut by 0 bases and J by 8 bases, with 17 bases left in between. The CDR3 sequence: CASSYSRYPTGDIQYF. CDR3 nucleotides: TGTGCCAGCAGTTACTCGAGGTACCCCACCGGGGACATTCAGTACTTC.

The chain combines TRBV18 with TRBJ1-4; maybe TRBD1 (5 bases). The germline gives CDR1 KGHSH, CDR2 LQKENI. Trimming took off 2 bases at V and 4 bases at J, with 14 bases between the two ends. CDR3 length: 16 amino acids. Here the CDR3 DNA reads TGTGCCAGCTCACCATCCCGCAGGACACTTAATGAAAAACTGTTTTTT. This translates into CASSPSRRTLNEKLFF.

The V call is TRBV19, the J call TRBJ1-2; TRBD1 is a possible D gene (5 bases). This CDR3 has 13 residues. V was trimmed by 7 bases and J by 4 bases, leaving 13 bases between them. Germline CDR1 reads LNHDA; CDR2 reads SQIVND (reference sequence). Here the CDR3 DNA reads TGTGCCAGTAATCCAGGGTACGGCTATGGCTACACCTTC. It is translated as CASNPGYGYGYTF.